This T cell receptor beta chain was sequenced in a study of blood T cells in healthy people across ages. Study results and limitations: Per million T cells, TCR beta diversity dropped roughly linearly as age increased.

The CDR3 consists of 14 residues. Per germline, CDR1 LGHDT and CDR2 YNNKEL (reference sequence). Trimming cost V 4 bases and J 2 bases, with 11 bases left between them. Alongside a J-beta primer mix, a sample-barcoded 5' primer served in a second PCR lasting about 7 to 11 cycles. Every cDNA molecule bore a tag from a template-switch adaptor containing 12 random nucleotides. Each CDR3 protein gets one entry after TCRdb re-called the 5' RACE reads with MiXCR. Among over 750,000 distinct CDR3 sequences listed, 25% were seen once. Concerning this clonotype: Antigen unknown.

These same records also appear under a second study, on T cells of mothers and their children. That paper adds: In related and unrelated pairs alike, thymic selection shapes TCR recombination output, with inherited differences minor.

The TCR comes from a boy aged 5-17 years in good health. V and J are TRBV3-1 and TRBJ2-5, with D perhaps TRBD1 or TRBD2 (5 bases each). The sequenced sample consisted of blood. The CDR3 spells CASSRGPPQETQYF. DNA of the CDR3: TGTGCCAGCAGCCGGGGACCGCCGCAAGAGACCCAGTACTTC.